The 17 T cell receptor beta chains below all came from one sample that was sequenced in a study of spatial heterogeneity in lung cancer. TCRdb re-called the 5' RACE reads through MiXCR, storing one row per CDR3 protein. The sample has about 120,000 distinct CDR3 sequences; 9.5% to 15% are singletons. Stated time point: blood at routine non-recurrence follow-up after resection. The study sequenced unsorted whole RNA from tumor, nontumor lung or frozen PBMC. The sequencing used PBMCs, collected at follow-up. These receptors all come from a male donor with early-stage non-small cell lung cancer.

J is TRBJ2-3 and V is TRBV3-1; D gene unclear. Deletions cut 1 base from V and 6 bases from J, with 5 bases between. CDR1 is LGHDT, CDR2 YNNKEL, per germline (reference sequence). The CDR3 sequence is 12 residues long. CDR3 amino acids: CASSQVGDTQYF. In nucleotides, the CDR3 is TGTGCCAGCAGCCAAGTAGGGGATACGCAGTATTTT.

In its sample, this clonotype was seen many times. The V and J genes are TRBV28 and TRBJ2-3, with 7 bases lining up with TRBD1. The CDR3 consists of 14 residues. Looked up from germline, CDR1 is MDHEN and CDR2 is SYDVKM. V was pared by 4 bases and J by 0 bases, with 1 base of the junction left unmatched. CDR3 amino acids: CASSSGQSTDTQYF. CDR3 in DNA: TGTGCCAGCAGTTCGGGACAGAGCACAGATACGCAGTATTTT.

This clonotype has ten or more counts. The chain couples TRBV29-1 to TRBJ2-7; 7 nucleotides line up with TRBD2. Trimming took 2 bases from V and 6 from J; bases not matched to a gene: 4. The CDR3 spans 12 residues. Germline CDR1 reads SQVTM; CDR2 reads ANQGSEA. The CDR3 protein is CSVEMGGSEQYF. CDR3 DNA sequence: TGCAGCGTTGAAATGGGGGGGTCCGAGCAGTACTTC.

This chain joins TRBV24-1 and TRBJ2-1; 8 nucleotides agree with TRBD1. Trimming took 2 bases from V and 8 from J; bases not matched to a gene: 7. Germline V gene sequence: CDR1 KGHDR, CDR2 SFDVKD. The CDR3 is 15 amino acids. The CDR3 sequence: CATSDSGQGRDEQFF. In DNA form, the CDR3 reads TGTGCCACCAGTGATTCAGGACAGGGTAGGGATGAGCAGTTCTTC.

The genes are TRBV9 and TRBJ2-3; tentatively, D is TRBD2 (5 bases). There are 15 residues in the CDR3. Germline V CDR1 and CDR2: SGDLS, YYNGEE. The V gene lost 0 bases and the J gene lost 0 bases, with 8 bases spanning the gap. CDR3 in amino acids: CASSVVGVSTDTQYF. The CDR3 region has the DNA TGTGCCAGCAGCGTAGTCGGGGTGAGCACAGATACGCAGTATTTT.

This clonotype came up many times. The chain uses TRBV4-2 and TRBJ2-1; D perhaps matches TRBD2 (6 bases). Trimming stripped 0 bases from V and 3 bases from J, with 9 bases between. The CDR3 runs to 15 residues. Germline V gene lookup returns CDR1 LGHNA and CDR2 YNFKEQ. CDR3 sequence: CASSQELASYNEQFF. DNA for the CDR3: TGTGCCAGCAGCCAAGAACTAGCTAGCTACAATGAGCAGTTCTTC.

V gene TRBV20-1 combines with J gene TRBJ2-3; 9 nucleotides match TRBD1. The CDR3 has 12 residues. CDR1 is DFQATT and CDR2 is SNEGSKA in the germline V gene (reference sequence). The V gene end was trimmed by 6 bases and the J gene end by 4 bases; junction bases not matched to a gene: 2. The chain's CDR3 is CSARQGADTQYF. For the CDR3, the DNA is TGCAGTGCCAGACAGGGGGCAGATACGCAGTATTTT.

This clonotype has ten or more counts. This chain joins TRBV7-9 and TRBJ2-1; no firm D call. The CDR3 sequence is 14 residues long. Between the trimmed V and J ends, which lost 1 base and 9 bases, there was a span of 13 bases. Germline values: CDR1 SEHNR, CDR2 FQNEAQ (reference sequence). DNA of the CDR3: TGTGCCAGCAGCTTAGACCGCTCTTCGGGTGAGCAGTTCTTC. Protein: CASSLDRSSGEQFF.

The chain uses TRBV18 and TRBJ2-3; 14 bases line up with TRBD2. The germline V gene has CDR1 KGHSH and CDR2 LQKENI. V shed 3 bases and J 2 bases; nucleotides not matched to a gene: 4. This CDR3 contains 17 residues. This CDR3 reads CASSPGLAGVNTDTQYF. Written as DNA, the CDR3 is TGTGCCAGCTCACCGGGACTAGCGGGGGTTAACACAGATACGCAGTATTTT.

This clonotype showed up many times. The chain employs TRBV28 and TRBJ1-6, with D possibly TRBD1 on 5 matching bases. This CDR3 spans 12 amino acids. Germline-derived CDR1 and CDR2 are MDHEN and SYDVKM. The germline V and J ends were trimmed by 4 bases and 9 bases, with 7 bases remaining between them. The CDR3 loop is CASSSGISPLHF. For the CDR3, the DNA is TGTGCCAGCAGTTCAGGGATTTCACCCCTCCACTTT.

V usage is TRBV30 and J usage is TRBJ1-2; no reliable D call. From germline, CDR1 is GTSNPN and CDR2 SVGIG (reference sequence). The CDR3 has 18 amino acids. V shed 0 bases and J shed 3 bases, with 23 bases lying between them. CDR3 sequence reads: CAWSVSRGRLYSHYGYTF. As DNA, the CDR3 is TGTGCCTGGAGTGTATCGAGAGGGCGCCTTTACTCGCACTATGGCTACACCTTC.

This clonotype has more than one count but fewer than ten. The CDR3 here is CASSQEREQYF. DNA for the CDR3: TGTGCCAGCAGCCAAGAACGAGAGCAGTACTTC. The rearrangement uses TRBV3-1 and TRBJ2-7; D is undetermined. The V end was cut by 0 bases, the J end by 7 bases, with 4 bases between. The V gene's germline CDR1 is LGHDT and CDR2 YNNKEL (reference sequence). The CDR3 has 11 amino acids.

Worth noting for this clonotype: One end of the junction is discordant with germline, which a read error may explain. CDR3 amino acids: CASSQDGRGGKNVQFF. CDR3 bases: TGTGCCAGCAGCCAAGATGGGCGGGGGGGCAAAAATGTGCAGTTCTTC. This sequence joins TRBV14 and TRBJ2-1; 9 nucleotides align to TRBD2. CDR3 length: 16 residues. Germline loops: CDR1 SGHDN, CDR2 FVKESK.

This clonotype appeared a few times. The chain recombines TRBV29-1 with TRBJ2-7, with TRBD1 identical over 8 bases. Germline CDR1 is SQVTM and CDR2 is ANQGSEA. The trim removed 7 bases at V and 3 bases at J, leaving 2 bases unmatched. The CDR3 has 11 residues. The CDR3 region is CSGGQDYEQYF. DNA for the CDR3: TGCAGCGGGGGACAGGACTACGAGCAGTACTTC.

This clonotype was counted a few times. This chain connects TRBV20-1 to TRBJ1-5; possible D gene TRBD1, 5 bases. CDR1 is DFQATT, CDR2 SNEGSKA, per germline (reference sequence). V shed 0 bases and J shed 4 bases, with 16 bases lying between them. CDR3 length: 16 amino acids. CDR3 DNA: TGCAGTGCTAGAGATCAGAAGGCAGGACATAATCAGCCCCAGCATTTT. Translating it yields CSARDQKAGHNQPQHF.

A note on this clonotype: A much bigger clone sits one base away, suggesting this may be a read error. This chain uses TRBV28 with TRBJ2-1, with D possibly matching TRBD2 (7 bases). This CDR3 region has 16 residues. Germline CDR1 reads MDHEN; CDR2 reads SYDVKM. The CDR3 DNA sequence: TGTGGCAGCAGCCGAGGGGGGGGACGCTCCTACAATGAGCAGTTCTTC. Translated, it gives CGSSRGGGRSYNEQFF.

This clonotype appeared many times. This sequence joins TRBV12-3 or TRBV12-4 and TRBJ2-3; 7 nucleotides agree with TRBD2. V lost 6 bases, J lost 2 bases, and 8 bases stayed unmatched. This CDR3 comprises 15 residues. In DNA form, the CDR3 reads TGTGCCAGCAGGGATGGGCTAGCGGCCACAGATACGCAGTATTTT. Protein: CASRDGLAATDTQYF.